A selection of T cell receptor beta chains follows, all from one sample in a study of blood T cell repertoires in COVID-19. Here immunoSEQ multiplex PCR was the method, and the copy in TCRdb shows in-frame clones only, minus some. The sample records approximately 150,000 clones, 86% being singletons. The sequencing input was peripheral blood. These receptors were taken from an older woman with acute or convalescent COVID-19. Each CDR3 is given with its conserved first and last residue. The D gene is left open where the match is weak. Rows give clone size only sometimes, using once, few, many, or a class for an expanded clone.

cdr3_length	d_call	v_call	clone_size	j_call	cdr3_nt	cdr3_aa
13	TRBD2	TRBV29-1	few	TRBJ2-3	TGCAGCGTTGAGGCGGGGGGAACAGATACGCAGTATTTT	CSVEAGGTDTQYF
15	TRBD1	TRBV19	NA	TRBJ1-5	TGTGCCAGTAGTACCGACAGGGGGAGCAATCAGCCCCAGCATTTT	CASSTDRGSNQPQHF
16	NA	TRBV15	few	TRBJ2-7	TGTGCCACCAGCAGAGGGTGGACAGTGGGAGAATACGAGCAGTACTTC	CATSRGWTVGEYEQYF
16	NA	TRBV7-9	once	TRBJ1-1	TGTGCCAGCAGCTTAGCGAATTTAGTCCCCGGCACTGAAGCTTTCTTT	CASSLANLVPGTEAFF
14	NA	TRBV6-5	NA	TRBJ1-5	TGTGCCAGCTGGGGCGGGGACCTCAATCAGCCCCAGCATTTT	CASWGGDLNQPQHF
12	TRBD1	TRBV3-1/TRBV3-2	NA	TRBJ1-2	TGTGCCAGCAGCCACGGGACAGACGGCTACACCTTC	CASSHGTDGYTF
14	NA	TRBV25-1	NA	TRBJ1-6	TGTGCCAGCAGTGATGTTGGACAGACTTCACCCCTCCACTTT	CASSDVGQTSPLHF
15	NA	TRBV6-2/TRBV6-3	NA	TRBJ1-4	TGTGCCAGCAGATACGCGGGAGCAACTAATGAAAAACTGTTTTTT	CASRYAGATNEKLFF
18	NA	TRBV7-2	NA	TRBJ1-6	TGTGCCAGCAGCTCACTAGACCCCCGGGTCGTACCGAATTCACCCCTCCACTTT	CASSSLDPRVVPNSPLHF
14	TRBD1	TRBV6-5	NA	TRBJ1-2	TGTGCCAGCAGACTACAGGGGGCTAACTATGGCTACACCTTC	CASRLQGANYGYTF
16	NA	TRBV4-3	NA	TRBJ1-1	TGCGCCAGCAGCCAGTACCCGGGGGACCTGAACACTGAAGCTTTCTTT	CASSQYPGDLNTEAFF
13	TRBD1	TRBV12-3/TRBV12-4	NA	TRBJ1-1	TGTGCCAGCAGTTTGACAGGGGATGGTGAAGCTTTCTTT	CASSLTGDGEAFF
13	NA	TRBV7-3	NA	TRBJ1-6	TGTGCCAGCAGCGTGGAGTCTAATTCACCCCTCCACTTT	CASSVESNSPLHF
16	NA	TRBV28	NA	TRBJ1-1	TGTGCCAGCAGTTCCGGGGGAACCTTTCGATGGACTGAAGCTTTCTTT	CASSSGGTFRWTEAFF
16	TRBD2	TRBV9	NA	TRBJ2-2	TGTGCCAGCAGCGTTAGCGGGAGGGCGAACACCGGGGAGCTGTTTTTT	CASSVSGRANTGELFF
17	TRBD2	TRBV4-2	NA	TRBJ2-1	TGTGCCAGCAGCCCTCGCGGGGGTGGACCCTACGACAATGAGCAGTTCTTC	CASSPRGGGPYDNEQFF
14	NA	TRBV3-1/TRBV3-2	few	TRBJ1-1	TGTGCCAGCAGCCAAGTGCAGAAGAACACTGAAGCTTTCTTT	CASSQVQKNTEAFF
17	NA	TRBV7-8	NA	TRBJ2-4	TGTGCCAGCAGCTTAGGGGACAATCAGGCAACTGGGCACATTCAGTACTTC	CASSLGDNQATGHIQYF
14	NA	TRBV7-2	NA	TRBJ2-7	TGTGCCAGCAGCTCTCTGGCTGGCTCCTACGAGCAGTACTTC	CASSSLAGSYEQYF
16	NA	TRBV6-5	NA	TRBJ1-6	TGTGCCAGCAGTTACTCCACAGATAAATATAATTCACCCCTCCACTTT	CASSYSTDKYNSPLHF
17	TRBD1	TRBV28	NA	TRBJ2-2	TGTGCCAGCAAGACGGATTACGGGACAGGGTATACCGGGGAGCTGTTTTTT	CASKTDYGTGYTGELFF
14	NA	TRBV4-3	NA	TRBJ1-6	TGCGCCAGCAGCCTAGGACAGCCGAATTCACCCCTCCACTTT	CASSLGQPNSPLHF
15	NA	TRBV27	NA	TRBJ1-5	TGTGCCAGCAGTTTATCAGGGGGTGGGGATCAGCCCCAGCATTTT	CASSLSGGGDQPQHF
17	TRBD1	TRBV6-2/TRBV6-3	NA	TRBJ2-3	TGTGCCAGCAGTTACTTCCACGGGACAGGGGGCGCAGATACGCAGTATTTT	CASSYFHGTGGADTQYF
16	TRBD1	TRBV28	NA	TRBJ1-2	TGTGCCAGCAGTCCCCAAGGGACAGGGGTTGACTATGGCTACACCTTC	CASSPQGTGVDYGYTF
13	NA	TRBV6-2/TRBV6-3	NA	TRBJ1-1	TGTGCCAGCAGTTTGAGGGAAAACACTGAAGCTTTCTTT	CASSLRENTEAFF
15	NA	TRBV2	NA	TRBJ2-3	TGTGCCAGCAGTCGGGACCAAAGGGGGACAGATACGCAGTATTTT	CASSRDQRGTDTQYF
12	TRBD2	TRBV28	NA	TRBJ2-7	TGTGCCGTGGCGGGAGGGCCTCACGAGCAGTACTTC	CAVAGGPHEQYF
14	NA	TRBV15	NA	TRBJ2-7	TGTGCCACCAGCTTTTGGGACTCATCCTACGAGCAGTACTTC	CATSFWDSSYEQYF